The T cell receptor beta chain described here comes from a study of beta chain features in type 1 diabetes. Study results and caveats: The naive, central memory and Treg TCRB repertoires of patients appeared to be more similar to one another than those of healthy donors.

In this sample, this clone turned up many times. The antigen remains unidentified. Using CD45RO/CCR7/CD25/CD127/CD95/CD27, CD4+ naive, central memory, regulatory and stem cell-like memory cells were sorted. Trimming stripped 0 bases from V and 6 bases from J, with 8 bases between. The CDR3 runs 13 residues. Germline assignment: CDR1 LGHNA and CDR2 YSLEER. As every portion of the isolated RNA was reverse transcribed, the sequencing read expressed TCRB transcripts. The assay was immunoSEQ multiplex PCR, and TCRdb's table has in-frame clones only and misses some. The sample contains roughly 150,000 clones, about 8.1% of which appear only once.

What was sequenced was central memory CD4+ T cells from blood. V usage is TRBV4-3 and J usage is TRBJ1-2; D not resolved. The TCR originated in a man between 18 and 29 years old in good health. CDR3 amino acids: CASSQDRRDGYTF. The CDR3 DNA reads as TGCGCCAGCAGCCAAGATAGGAGAGATGGCTACACCTTC.